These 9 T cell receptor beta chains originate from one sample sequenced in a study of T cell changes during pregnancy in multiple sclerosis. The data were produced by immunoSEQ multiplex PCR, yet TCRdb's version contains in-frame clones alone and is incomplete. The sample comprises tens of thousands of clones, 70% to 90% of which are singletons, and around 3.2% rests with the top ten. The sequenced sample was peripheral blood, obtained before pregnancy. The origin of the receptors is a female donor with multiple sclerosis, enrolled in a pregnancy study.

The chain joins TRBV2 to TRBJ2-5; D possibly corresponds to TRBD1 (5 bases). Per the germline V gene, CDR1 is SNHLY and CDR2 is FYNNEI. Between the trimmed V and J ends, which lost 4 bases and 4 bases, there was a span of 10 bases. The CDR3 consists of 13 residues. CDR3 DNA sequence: TGTGCCAGCAGTGCAGGGCTTTCAGAGACCCAGTACTTC. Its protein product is CASSAGLSETQYF.

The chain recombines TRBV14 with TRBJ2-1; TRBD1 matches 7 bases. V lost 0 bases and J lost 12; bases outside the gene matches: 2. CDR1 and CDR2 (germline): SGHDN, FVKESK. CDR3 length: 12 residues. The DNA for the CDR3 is TGTGCCAGCAGCCAAGACGCAGGGGGGCAGTTCTTC. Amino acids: CASSQDAGGQFF.

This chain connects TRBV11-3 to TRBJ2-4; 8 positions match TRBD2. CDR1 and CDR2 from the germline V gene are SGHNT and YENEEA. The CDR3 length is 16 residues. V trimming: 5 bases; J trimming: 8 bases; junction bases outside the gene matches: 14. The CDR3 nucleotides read TGTGCCAGCAGCCGAGGACTAGCAGGGGAGGGGGACATTCAGTACTTC. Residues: CASSRGLAGEGDIQYF.

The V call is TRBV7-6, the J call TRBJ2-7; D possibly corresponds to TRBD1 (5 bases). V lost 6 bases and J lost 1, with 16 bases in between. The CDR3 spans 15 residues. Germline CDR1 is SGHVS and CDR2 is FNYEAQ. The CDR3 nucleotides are TGTGCCAGCAGTGGACCGCAGGGTACGTCCTACGAGCAGTACTTC. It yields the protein CASSGPQGTSYEQYF. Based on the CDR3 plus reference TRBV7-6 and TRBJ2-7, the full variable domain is GAGVSQSPRYKVTKRGQDVALRCDPISGHVSLYWYRQALGQGPEFLTYFNYEAQQDKSGLPNDRFSAERPEGSISTLTIQRTEQRDSAMYRCASSGPQGTSYEQYFGPGTRLTVT.

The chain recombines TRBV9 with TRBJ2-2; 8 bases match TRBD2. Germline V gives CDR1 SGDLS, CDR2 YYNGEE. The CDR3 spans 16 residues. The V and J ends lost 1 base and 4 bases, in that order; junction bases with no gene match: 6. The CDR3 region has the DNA TGTGCCAGCAGCGTATGGGGTAGCGGGGCCACCGGGGAGCTGTTTTTT. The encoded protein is CASSVWGSGATGELFF.

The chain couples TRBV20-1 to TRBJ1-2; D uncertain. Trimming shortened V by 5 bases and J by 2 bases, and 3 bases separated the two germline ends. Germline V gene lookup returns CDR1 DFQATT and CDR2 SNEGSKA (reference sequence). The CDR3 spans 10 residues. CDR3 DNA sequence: TGCAGTGCTCCAAACTATGGCTACACCTTC. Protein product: CSAPNYGYTF.

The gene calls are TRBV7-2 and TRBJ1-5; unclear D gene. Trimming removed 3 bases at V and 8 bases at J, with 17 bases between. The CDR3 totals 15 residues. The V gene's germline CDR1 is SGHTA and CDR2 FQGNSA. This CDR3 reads CASSFQAGLAEPQHF. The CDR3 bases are TGTGCCAGCAGCTTCCAGGCGGGCCTAGCGGAGCCCCAGCATTTT.

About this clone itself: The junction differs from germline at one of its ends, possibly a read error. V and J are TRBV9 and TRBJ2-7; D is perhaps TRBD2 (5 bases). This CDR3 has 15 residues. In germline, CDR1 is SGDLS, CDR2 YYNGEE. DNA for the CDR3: TGTGCCAGCAACGTAGACGGGAAACACTCCTACGAGCAGTACTTC. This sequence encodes CASNVDGKHSYEQYF.

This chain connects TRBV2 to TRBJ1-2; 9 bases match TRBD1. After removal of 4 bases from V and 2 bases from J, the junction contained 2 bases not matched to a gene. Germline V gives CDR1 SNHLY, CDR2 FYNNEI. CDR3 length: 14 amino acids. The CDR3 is CASSGQGVNYGYTF. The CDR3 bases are TGTGCCAGCAGTGGACAGGGGGTGAACTATGGCTACACCTTC.